One and the same sample provided the 27 T cell receptor beta chains below, sequenced in a study of cytomegalovirus exposure and HLA in healthy donors. Researchers ran the PCR with 60 Vbeta and 13 Jbeta primers. The table came from immunoSEQ multiplex PCR; TCRdb's copy has only in-frame clones and leaves some out. The table lists over 150,000 clones, roughly three quarters of them singletons. Sequences were obtained from PBMCs. The source is a man younger than 35 in good health and CMV-seropositive.

J is TRBJ1-2 and V is TRBV5-8; no firm D call. Per the germline V gene, CDR1 is SGHTS and CDR2 is YDEGEE. V was pared by 7 bases and J by 3 bases, with 22 bases between. The CDR3 is 16 amino acids. The CDR3 coding sequence is TGTGCCAGCGAAGGCGGGGTCTCCTTGATGGACTATGGCTACACCTTC. It specifies CASEGGVSLMDYGYTF.

The chain combines TRBV2 with TRBJ2-3; D may be TRBD2 (6 bases). The CDR3 contains 13 residues. The ends were cut back, 11 bases at V and 2 bases at J, with 14 bases in the middle. Germline V CDR1 and CDR2: SNHLY, FYNNEI. The CDR3 is CAEEERVTDTQYF. The DNA for the CDR3 is TGTGCCGAAGAAGAGCGGGTCACAGATACGCAGTATTTT.

The chain uses TRBV5-3 and TRBJ2-1, with D uncertain. TRBV5-3 is recorded as an ORF, its role being uncertain. The CDR3 runs to 14 residues. The ends were cut back, 3 bases at V and 8 bases at J, with 15 bases in the middle. The CDR3 spells CARSSDWLSHEQFF. CDR3 coding DNA: TGTGCCAGAAGCTCCGACTGGCTCTCACATGAGCAGTTCTTC.

This clone appeared a single time. The chain joins TRBV19 to TRBJ1-2; D not resolved. This CDR3 has 13 residues. Trimming cost V 2 bases and J 8 bases, with 12 bases left between them. Per the germline V gene, CDR1 is LNHDA and CDR2 is SQIVND (reference sequence). The CDR3 loop reads CASSINRFLGYTF. The CDR3 bases are TGTGCCAGTAGTATAAATCGGTTTCTGGGCTACACCTTC.

This rearrangement joins TRBV6-4 to TRBJ1-5; D uncertain. Trimming took off 5 bases at V and 5 bases at J, with 10 bases between the two ends. Germline V gene sequence: CDR1 MRHNA, CDR2 SNTAGT. There are 13 residues in the CDR3. CDR3 amino acids: CASSPGRDQPQHF. The DNA of the CDR3 is TGTGCCAGCAGTCCGGGTCGAGATCAGCCCCAGCATTTT.

V usage is TRBV2 and J usage is TRBJ2-1; TRBD1 aligns across 9 bases. Germline trimming cut 7 bases from V and 2 bases from J; bases unmatched to any gene: 6. Germline V lookup: CDR1 SNHLY, CDR2 FYNNEI. The CDR3 totals 15 residues. CDR3 bases: TGTGCCAGCATGATCAGGACAGGGGCCTACAATGAGCAGTTCTTC. This gives the protein CASMIRTGAYNEQFF.

The chain uses TRBV19 and TRBJ1-1; possible D gene TRBD1, 5 bases. Germline V gives CDR1 LNHDA, CDR2 SQIVND (reference sequence). The CDR3 sequence is 14 residues long. The V end was cut by 3 bases, the J end by 4 bases, with 12 bases between. CDR3 in DNA: TGTGCCAGTAGTATTAGGCAGGGAGGCACTGAAGCTTTCTTT. It yields the protein CASSIRQGGTEAFF.

V gene TRBV5-4 combines with J gene TRBJ1-2, with 9 positions matching TRBD1. CDR3 length: 16 amino acids. Trimming cost V 5 bases and J 4 bases; bases outside gene matches: 12. Germline V gives CDR1 SGHNT, CDR2 YYREEE (reference sequence). CDR3 sequence: CASSSGGTGTAYGYTF. CDR3 nucleotide sequence: TGTGCCAGCAGTAGCGGCGGGACAGGGACAGCCTATGGCTACACCTTC.

V is TRBV2 and J is TRBJ2-7; D not resolved. The CDR3 is made up of 13 amino acids. Germline V lookup: CDR1 SNHLY, CDR2 FYNNEI. Trimming pared 1 base from V and 9 bases from J, leaving 13 bases between. The CDR3 here is CASSEVVATRQYF. The CDR3 nucleotides read TGTGCCAGCAGTGAAGTGGTAGCAACAAGGCAGTACTTC.

The CDR3 region is CASSSDTTTEAFF. The CDR3 DNA follows: TGTGCCAGCAGCTCGGACACGACCACTGAAGCTTTCTTT. The V and J genes are TRBV7-7 and TRBJ1-1; possible D gene TRBD1, 5 bases. The CDR3 covers 13 residues. Germline values: CDR1 SSHAT, CDR2 FNYEAQ (reference sequence). Trimming removed 4 bases at V and 4 bases at J, with 10 bases between.

DNA for the CDR3: TGTGCCAGTAGTATTCCGGGGGGGCTCAGTCAGCCCCAGCATTTT. Residues: CASSIPGGLSQPQHF. This rearrangement joins TRBV19 to TRBJ1-5; D is possibly TRBD1 (6 bases). Germline loops: CDR1 LNHDA, CDR2 SQIVND (reference sequence). The length of the CDR3 is 15 residues. Deletions cut 3 bases from V and 6 bases from J, with 15 bases between.

The CDR3 loop reads CASSYDPEGGHYGYTF. In DNA form, the CDR3 reads TGCGCCAGCAGCTACGACCCCGAGGGGGGGCACTATGGCTACACCTTC. The rearrangement uses TRBV5-1 and TRBJ1-2, with a tentative D call TRBD1 (6 bases). The germline V gene encodes CDR1 SGHRS and CDR2 YFSETQ. This CDR3 has 16 amino acids. Trimming took 3 bases from V and 3 from J, leaving 18 bases between them.

The chain uses TRBV7-2 and TRBJ2-2; 9 nucleotides line up with TRBD1. The CDR3 has 14 amino acids. Per the germline V gene, CDR1 is SGHTA and CDR2 is FQGNSA. Losses at the gene ends were 1 base for V and 11 bases for J; bases not matched to a gene: 5. The CDR3 here is CASSLVGQGVELFF. As DNA, the CDR3 is TGTGCCAGCAGCTTAGTGGGACAGGGCGTCGAGCTGTTTTTT.

The chain employs TRBV5-1 and TRBJ1-2; the match to TRBD1 covers 12 bases. V gave up 5 bases and J gave up 8 bases; unmatched junction bases: 7. The CDR3 runs to 14 residues. Germline V gene data show CDR1 as SGHRS and CDR2 as YFSETQ. CDR3 nucleotide sequence: TGCGCCAGCAGATCGGGACAGGGGGCGGAAGGCTACACCTTC. Its translation is CASRSGQGAEGYTF.

This clone was seen a handful of times. The J gene is TRBJ2-3, the V gene TRBV15; 7 bases map to TRBD2. CDR3 length: 16 amino acids. Germline lookup yields CDR1 LNHNV and CDR2 YYDKDF (reference sequence). After removal of 0 bases from V and 4 bases from J, the junction contained 7 bases not matched to a gene. CDR3 coding DNA: TGTGCCACCAGCAGAGAGGCGGGAGAAGGAGCAGATACGCAGTATTTT. Amino acid sequence: CATSREAGEGADTQYF.

The chain employs TRBV11-3 and TRBJ2-7; 7 bases line up with TRBD1. The CDR3 totals 12 residues. Trimming took 4 bases from V and 4 from J; bases not matched to a gene: 1. Germline loops: CDR1 SGHNT, CDR2 YENEEA. CDR3 amino acids: CASSSGGYEQYF. The CDR3 DNA reads TGTGCCAGCAGCTCAGGGGGATACGAGCAGTACTTC.

This chain's CDR3 is CASSRTSRGGWSSYNEQFF. CDR3 nucleotides: TGTGCCAGCAGCCGTACCTCGCGGGGGGGCTGGAGCTCCTACAATGAGCAGTTCTTC. The V call is TRBV11-2, the J call TRBJ2-1, with 9 bases fitting TRBD2. Germline CDR1 reads SGHAT; CDR2 reads FQNNGV. The CDR3 runs to 19 residues. V trimming: 5 bases; J trimming: 0 bases; junction bases outside the gene matches: 14.

The chain carries TRBV10-3 and TRBJ2-7; 11 nucleotides align to TRBD2. J was trimmed by 2 bases and V by 6 bases; bases with no gene match: 6. The CDR3 is 15 amino acids. Germline V gives CDR1 ENHRY, CDR2 SYGVKD. In DNA form, the CDR3 reads TGTGCCATCAGCGTAACTAGCGGGGGTACCTACGAGCAGTACTTC. Protein product: CAISVTSGGTYEQYF.

With regard to this clone: An end of the junction does not agree with germline; a read error may underlie this. The chain joins TRBV7-9 to TRBJ2-3; 9 bases align to TRBD2. From germline, CDR1 is SEHNR and CDR2 FQNEAQ (reference sequence). The CDR3 contains 16 residues. The DNA of the CDR3 is TGTTCCAGCAGCTCCCCTGGACTAGCGTACACAGATACGCAGTATTTT. Translation: CSSSSPGLAYTDTQYF.

Here the CDR3 DNA reads TGTGCCAGCAGTTTCGGCGGGTACAATGAGCAGTTCTTC. Protein sequence: CASSFGGYNEQFF. This chain links TRBV27 with TRBJ2-1; D perhaps matches TRBD2 (5 bases). The germline V gene encodes CDR1 MNHEY and CDR2 SMNVEV (reference sequence). Trimming left V 3 bases short and J 4 bases short, with 7 bases between. The CDR3 contains 13 residues.

The V and J genes are TRBV19 and TRBJ2-5; 11 bases agree with TRBD2. Germline V gene sequence: CDR1 LNHDA, CDR2 SQIVND (reference sequence). J gave up 1 base and V 5 bases, and 3 bases lay outside the gene matches. The length of the CDR3 is 15 residues. The CDR3 loop reads CASSSTSGAQETQYF. DNA for the CDR3: TGTGCCAGTAGTTCGACTAGCGGGGCCCAAGAGACCCAGTACTTC.

V usage is TRBV10-1 and J usage is TRBJ2-7; TRBD2 matches at 8 bases. Trimming at V came to 5 bases and at J to 7 bases, leaving 10 bases not matched to a gene. The CDR3 has 14 residues. Germline V gives CDR1 WNHNN, CDR2 SYGVQD (reference sequence). The CDR3 DNA sequence: TGCGCCAGCAGTAGTAGCGGGACCCCCTGGGAGCAGTACTTC. Protein product: CASSSSGTPWEQYF.

V is TRBV7-2 and J is TRBJ1-6; the match to TRBD1 covers 10 bases. The CDR3 is 15 amino acids. Germline assignment: CDR1 SGHTA and CDR2 FQGNSA. Germline trimming cut 3 bases from V and 10 bases from J; bases unmatched to any gene: 6. For the CDR3, the DNA is TGTGCCAGCAGCTTCGACAGGGGGCGAGGGTCACCCCTCCACTTT. Translation: CASSFDRGRGSPLHF.

The chain recombines TRBV4-2 with TRBJ2-3; D may be TRBD2 (6 bases). The CDR3 has 16 residues. Trimming pared 0 bases from V and 6 bases from J, leaving 16 bases between. CDR1 and CDR2 (germline): LGHNA, YNFKEQ. The CDR3 reads CASSQERLGGPDTQYF. The CDR3 coding sequence is TGTGCCAGCAGCCAAGAAAGACTAGGTGGGCCGGATACGCAGTATTTT.

The chain has TRBV7-2 and TRBJ2-5; D is ambiguous. Germline CDR1 is SGHTA and CDR2 is FQGNSA. The CDR3 extends over 15 amino acids. The V gene lost 4 bases and the J gene lost 2 bases, with 14 bases spanning the gap. CDR3 nucleotide sequence: TGTGCCAGCAGCTCGAAAAGTGACACACAAGAGACCCAGTACTTC. Its translation: CASSSKSDTQETQYF.

The chain recombines TRBV10-1 with TRBJ2-5, with TRBD2 matching 10 bases. The V and J ends lost 2 bases and 1 base, in that order; junction bases with no gene match: 4. This CDR3 contains 16 residues. The germline V gene encodes CDR1 WNHNN and CDR2 SYGVQD (reference sequence). The DNA for the CDR3 is TGCGCCAGCAGTGAGGGGCTAGCGGGAGTCCAAGAGACCCAGTACTTC. Residues: CASSEGLAGVQETQYF.

The J gene is TRBJ2-1, the V gene TRBV11-2, with TRBD2 matching over 9 bases. This CDR3 is 15 amino acids long. Trimming took 2 bases from V and 7 from J; bases not matched to a gene: 6. Germline CDR1 reads SGHAT; CDR2 reads FQNNGV. The CDR3 sequence: CASSLIGLAKNEQFF. CDR3 DNA sequence: TGTGCCAGCAGCTTAATAGGACTAGCGAAAAATGAGCAGTTCTTC. Complete variable domain (other parts from reference TRBV11-2 and TRBJ2-1): EAGVAQSPRYKIIEKRQSVAFWCNPISGHATLYWYQQILGQGPKLLIQFQNNGVVDDSQLPKDRFSAERLKGVDSTLKIQPAKLEDSAVYLCASSLIGLAKNEQFFGPGTRLTVL.